This T cell receptor beta chain was documented in a study of identical twins (dated by TCRdb to the mid-2010s). About the investigation overall: The study deep-sequenced TCR alpha and beta repertoires from monozygotic twins, unrelated adults of various ages and cord blood to test whether fetal clonotypes persist. Replicate twin experiments were performed at different times using different library preparation protocols to rule out contamination.

The library was prepared using 5' RACE. Instrument on record: Illumina HiSeq 2000. A universal primer binding site was added through template switching, and the final cDNA carried a unique molecular identifier so that TCR cDNA molecules could be counted accurately. Specific primers in the conserved constant-segment region were used to synthesize first-strand cDNA for TCR alpha and beta chains. To control for contamination, each cDNA library was double barcoded with a SMART-Mk sample barcode plus Illumina barcodes. TruSeq adapter sequences and Illumina sample barcodes were added in two successive PCR steps. The Illumina HiSeq platform was used with custom primers to sequence TCR alpha and beta cDNA libraries. Per the original workflow: Unique molecular identifiers were extracted from raw reads with MiGEC, and CDR3 positions were determined with MiXCR. Recombination models were inferred per individual with the repgenHMM and IGoR tools using an EM algorithm. Shared clonotype analysis was performed with the tcR package in R, normalizing sharing by the product of cloneset sizes. To study raw recombination free of thymic and clonal selection effects, out-of-frame nonproductive sequences were analyzed. TCRdb reprocessing: public reads trimmed at Q25 with fastp, clones called with MiXCR, in-frame beta chains kept. For every CDR3 protein sequence, its rows merge into one entry that carries the most common genes and DNA. None of the V and J calls come from the authors' own analysis; TCRdb made them. The table for this sample lists hundreds of thousands of distinct CDR3 sequences; roughly 6% of them were counted only once. The top ten clones comprise about 2% of the sample.

All donors were healthy Caucasians. The researchers also sequenced three unrelated adults who were not twins: a male aged 18 to 30, a male aged 50 to 60, and a female aged 50 to 60. Miltenyi CD45RO+ enrichment and human naive T-cell isolation kits were used to isolate memory (CD45RO+) and naive T cells from PBMC. Summary of the overall study and its limitations: Invariant T cells such as MAIT and iNKT could partly confound zero-insertion analyses, although diverse VJ usage argued against such confounding for most clonotypes. Compared with coincidental sharing between unrelated individuals, out-of-frame TCR alpha sequences shared between twins had an excess of sequences with low generation probability. In beta out-of-frame sequences, excess twin sharing was weaker, because having fewer shared sequences lowered the signal-to-noise ratio. Abundant cord blood beta clonotypes carried fewer insertions; young adult naive repertoires showed a weaker similar trend, while memory repertoires showed none. Recombination models systematically underestimated out-of-frame TCR alpha sharing in monozygotic twins but agreed with sharing between unrelated individuals. Because the same donors could not be followed over many years, the conclusions depended on cross-sectional statistical analysis.

As encoded in the germline V gene (reference sequence), CDR1 is DFQATT while CDR2 is SNEGSKA. The CDR3 holds 14 amino acids from the cysteine to the phenylalanine. Solely the CDR3 DNA is kept, with 42 bases framed from the first base. V loses 3 bases, J loses 0 bases, and the germline ends lie 11 bases apart. This clonotype has ten or more counts. It lacks a known antigen. Nothing much larger sits one base from this clone, and base qualities are not available. The chain is assembled from TRBV20-1 and TRBJ1-2; TRBD1 is perhaps the D gene, given 5 matching bases. Source material: naive T cells sorted from blood. This specimen's cell subset or site label, interpreted: cells isolated with a human naive T-cell isolation kit. This TCR was sampled from a man between 18 and 35 years old in good health. The sequenced DNA is TGCAGTGCTAGCGAAGGGGCTTCTAACTATGGCTACACCTTC. It translates to CSASEGASNYGYTF.